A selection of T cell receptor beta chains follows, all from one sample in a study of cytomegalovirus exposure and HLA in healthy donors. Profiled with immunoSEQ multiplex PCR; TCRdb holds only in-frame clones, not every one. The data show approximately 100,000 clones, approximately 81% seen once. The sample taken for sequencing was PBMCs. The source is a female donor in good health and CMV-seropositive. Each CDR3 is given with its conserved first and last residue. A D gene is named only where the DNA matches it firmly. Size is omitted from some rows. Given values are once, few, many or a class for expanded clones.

TGTGCCAGCAGCCAACCTAACCCGGGAGGAGGGAACTTC CASSQPNPGGGNF - TRBJ2-7 TRBD2 13 TRBV14
TGTGCCAGCAGCACCGGACAGGGACCCAACTATGGCTACACCTTC CASSTGQGPNYGYTF - TRBJ1-2 TRBD1 15 TRBV9
TGTGCCACCAGCAGAGGGACTAGCGGGATCACAGATACGCAGTATTTT CATSRGTSGITDTQYF - TRBJ2-3 TRBD2 16 TRBV15
TGTGCCAGCAGCTTAGCGGCAGGGTCTACCCAGTACTTC CASSLAAGSTQYF - TRBJ2-5 - 13 TRBV7-9
TGTGCCAGCAGGGGGGGGGTTTCCGCTGGGGCCAACGTCCTGACTTTC CASRGGVSAGANVLTF - TRBJ2-6 TRBD2 16 TRBV2
TGTGCCAGCAGCTATGAAATGATAGGGACAGGGGGTGATTATGGCTACACCTTC CASSYEMIGTGGDYGYTF once TRBJ1-2 TRBD1 18 TRBV7-9
TGTGCCACCCGGGGGTCGGAATCGAATGAGCAGTTCTTC CATRGSESNEQFF once TRBJ2-1 - 13 TRBV10-3
TGTGCCAGCAGTGGGGGGGGCAGGGCCGGCCACGAGCAGTACTTC CASSGGGRAGHEQYF once TRBJ2-7 - 15 TRBV2
TGTGCCAGCAGCTTAGAGACTTTGAACACTGAAGCTTTCTTT CASSLETLNTEAFF - TRBJ1-1 - 14 TRBV7-9
TGCGCCAGCAGCTATGCAGGTTCCGGTGGTAGCACTGAAGCTTTCTTT CASSYAGSGGSTEAFF - TRBJ1-1 - 16 TRBV4-1
TGTGCCAGCAGCATCCAGCGAGACGAGCAGTTCTTC CASSIQRDEQFF once TRBJ2-1 - 12 TRBV5-4
TGTGCCAGCTCACCAGAGACACAGGCTAACTATGGCTACACCTTC CASSPETQANYGYTF few TRBJ1-2 - 15 TRBV18
TGTGCCAGCAGCGGAAAGCGGGACAGGCCTAACAATGAGCAGTTCTTC CASSGKRDRPNNEQFF - TRBJ2-1 - 16 TRBV21-1
TGTGCCAGCAGCTTAGCAGCGGGGTCCTATGGCTACACCTTC CASSLAAGSYGYTF once TRBJ1-2 - 14 TRBV7-9
TGTGCCAGCAGCCCCCAGGGGGCGAGGGCCACTGAAGCTTTCTTT CASSPQGARATEAFF - TRBJ1-1 TRBD1 15 TRBV5-4
TGTGCCAGCTCGAACACAGGGGACCAAGAGACCCAGTACTTC CASSNTGDQETQYF - TRBJ2-5 TRBD1 14 TRBV18
TGCGCCAGCAGCCGGGACAGGGCTGATGAAGCTTTCTTT CASSRDRADEAFF - TRBJ1-1 TRBD1 13 TRBV10-1
TGCGCCAGCAGCTTGAACTGGCCTCCGGGACAGAACGTCTCTTATAGCAATCAGCCCCAGCATTTT CASSLNWPPGQNVSYSNQPQHF once TRBJ1-5 TRBD1 22 TRBV5-1
TGTGCCAGCAGCTTAACCTCCCCACAGCCGGAAGAGCAGTTCTTC CASSLTSPQPEEQFF - TRBJ2-1 - 15 TRBV7-9
TGTGCCAGCAGCTTAGTGGCAGGGATGATCACCGGGGAGCTGTTTTTT CASSLVAGMITGELFF - TRBJ2-2 - 16 TRBV7-2
TGTGCCAGCAGTGAACAGGGGCACTATGGCTACACCTTC CASSEQGHYGYTF - TRBJ1-2 - 13 TRBV2
TGCGCCAGCAGCCTAGCGGGGTCCTACAATGAGCAGTTCTTC CASSLAGSYNEQFF - TRBJ2-1 TRBD2 14 TRBV5-1
TGTGCCAGCAGCTCGCAACTAGCGGGGGGTTACAATGAGCAGTTCTTC CASSSQLAGGYNEQFF - TRBJ2-1 TRBD2 16 TRBV6-6
TGCAGCGTCGCCCGACAGGGAAGGACATACGAGCAGTACTTC CSVARQGRTYEQYF - TRBJ2-7 TRBD1 14 TRBV29-1
TGCGCCAGCAGCTTGGTTACGCTACCCTACGAGCAGTACTTC CASSLVTLPYEQYF - TRBJ2-7 - 14 TRBV5-1
TGTGCCTGGAGTGTCTCGAAAGTACAGGGGTCTCATCAGCCCCAGCATTTT CAWSVSKVQGSHQPQHF - TRBJ1-5 TRBD1 17 TRBV30
TGTGCCAGCAGCTTAGGCGGGGTTGTGGGGGGGGAGCAGTACTTC CASSLGGVVGGEQYF - TRBJ2-7 TRBD2 15 TRBV7-9
TGCAGTGCTAGCAGTCTTATTGAGCAGTACTTC CSASSLIEQYF - TRBJ2-7 - 11 TRBV20-1
TGTGCCAGCAGCTTGAGCGGGACAAGGGATAGGGCTTTCTTT CASSLSGTRDRAFF - TRBJ1-1 - 14 TRBV11-2
TGTGCCAGCAGCCCCTCCCGGAGGAACACTGAAGCTTTCTTT CASSPSRRNTEAFF - TRBJ1-1 - 14 TRBV5-6
TGTGCCAGCAGGACAGGAGCTGGAAACACCATATATTTT CASRTGAGNTIYF - TRBJ1-3 - 13 TRBV2
TGTGCCAGTAGTATCTACAGGGACGAAGGGGCCAACGTCCTGACTTTC CASSIYRDEGANVLTF - TRBJ2-6 - 16 TRBV19
TGTGCCAGTAGTGTGGATGTAGCGGGAGGGCCGAGAGATGAGCAGTACTTC CASSVDVAGGPRDEQYF - TRBJ2-7 TRBD2 17 TRBV19
TGTGCCAGCAGCGTCAGACAGGGGCAAGGGATGTTCGGCTACACCTTC CASSVRQGQGMFGYTF few TRBJ1-2 TRBD1 16 TRBV9
TGTGCCAGCTCCTTCCCAGCGAGCTCGACCATATATTTT CASSFPASSTIYF - TRBJ1-3 - 13 TRBV18
TGCGCCAGCAGCCCAGACAGGGGGGATCAGCCCCAGCATTTT CASSPDRGDQPQHF - TRBJ1-5 TRBD1 14 TRBV5-1
TGTGCCAGCAGGACTAGCGGAACAGATACGCAGTATTTT CASRTSGTDTQYF - TRBJ2-3 TRBD2 13 TRBV19
TGCGCCAGCAGCGAGACCCGGGGGAACACTGAAGCTTTCTTT CASSETRGNTEAFF - TRBJ1-1 - 14 TRBV10-2
TGTGCCAGCAGGTCCTGGGCGGGAGAACGAGATCGGGAGACCCAGTACTTC CASRSWAGERDRETQYF - TRBJ2-5 TRBD2 17 TRBV7-9
TGCGCCAGCAGCCGGACAGGGGAGACTGAAGCTTTCTTT CASSRTGETEAFF - TRBJ1-1 TRBD1 13 TRBV10-1
TGTGCCAGCAGCTTGGACGGACTAGCTACCCAAGAGACCCAGTACTTC CASSLDGLATQETQYF - TRBJ2-5 TRBD2 16 TRBV5-6
TGTGCCAGCAGCTTAGGTATCCAGATAACGCAGTATTTT CASSLGIQITQYF - TRBJ2-3 - 13 TRBV7-2
TGTGCCAGCAGTGTGTCCAGAAGCTCTGGGGCCAACGGCCTGACTTTC CASSVSRSSGANGLTF - TRBJ2-6 - 16 TRBV2
TGTGCCAGTAGTACCTCCGGACTAGTCGATGAGCAGTTCTTC CASSTSGLVDEQFF - TRBJ2-1 TRBD2 14 TRBV19
TGCGCCAGCAGCCAAGGAGGGACAGATTATGGCTACACCTTC CASSQGGTDYGYTF - TRBJ1-2 TRBD1 14 TRBV4-3
TGCGCCAGCAGCCCACCCGGGACAGGGGGCGCGAGTGGCTACACCTTC CASSPPGTGGASGYTF - TRBJ1-2 TRBD1 16 TRBV4-1
TGTGCCAGCAGCTTGGATCGCTCCTACGAGCAGTACTTC CASSLDRSYEQYF - TRBJ2-7 - 13 TRBV5-4
TGTGCCAGCAGCTTTAGGACTGGGGTTTTGGATGAGCAGTTCTTC CASSFRTGVLDEQFF - TRBJ2-1 - 15 TRBV11-3
TGTGCCAGCAGCTTAAGGGAGACCTACGAGCAGTACTTC CASSLRETYEQYF - TRBJ2-7 - 13 TRBV7-9
TGTGCCAGCAGCCCAATAGCGGCAAATGAGCAGTTCTTC CASSPIAANEQFF - TRBJ2-1 - 13 TRBV7-9
TGTGCCATCAGCTACGACAGTGTAAAGCAGTACTTC CAISYDSVKQYF - TRBJ2-7 - 12 TRBV10-3
TGTGCCAGCACCCCAGGGAGGGGCAACTATGGCTACACCTTC CASTPGRGNYGYTF - TRBJ1-2 - 14 TRBV28
TGTGCCAGCTACTTATCCTACAATGAGCAGTTCTTC CASYLSYNEQFF - TRBJ2-1 - 12 TRBV7-2
TGTGCCAGTAGTTACGGAAGCGGGACCTCCTACGAGCAGTACTTC CASSYGSGTSYEQYF - TRBJ2-7 TRBD2 15 TRBV19
TGCGCCAGAACAACTTGGCGGGAGGTTCACGAGCAGTACTTC CARTTWREVHEQYF once TRBJ2-7 TRBD2 14 TRBV4-1